A single sample is the source of the 19 T cell receptor beta chains below, sequenced in a study of Tregs in tolerant kidney transplant recipients (dated by TCRdb to between 2017 and 2020). The library was prepared using the immunoSEQ multiplex PCR assay. Held by TCRdb, this immuneACCESS table contains in-frame sequences only and omits some clones. Under half of the omission traces to an unresolved V gene where checked; the cause of the rest is unknown. The sample table includes over 14,000 clones. The top ten clonotypes cover approximately 3.5% of the sample. Transplants used related donors with nonmyeloablative bone marrow transplantation; mixed chimerism was transient in the human trials. The material was CD4+ T cells from blood (PBMCs), obtained 12 months after the transplant. These receptors were obtained from a human patient who received a combined kidney and bone marrow transplant. Where a transplant has occurred, the graft donor may have supplied some of the T cells.

This clone is labeled medium-sized (0.01 to 0.1%) based on frequency. The read halts 3 residues ahead of the CDR3 end, with the missing end drawn from the germline J gene. The rearrangement joins TRBV5-4 to TRBJ1-6, with a tentative D call TRBD1 (5 bases). Between the trimmed V and J ends, which lost 3 bases and 4 bases, there was a span of 14 bases. Germline V gene lookup returns CDR1 SGHNT and CDR2 YYREEE (reference sequence). The CDR3 has 16 residues. CDR3 amino acids: CASSSGGGSYNSPLHF. Incomplete CDR3 DNA: TGTGCCAGCAGCTCCGGGGGGGGGTCTTATAATTCACCC. Using reference TRBV5-4 and TRBJ1-6 for the parts outside the CDR3, the full variable domain is ETGVTQSPTHLIKTRGQQVTLRCSSQSGHNTVSWYQQALGQGPQFIFQYYREEENGRGNFPPRFSGLQFPNYSSELNVNALELDDSALYLCASSSGGGSYNSPLHFGNGTRLTVT.

About this clone itself: The read halts 3 residues ahead of the CDR3 end, with the missing end drawn from the germline J gene. The chain has TRBV2 and TRBJ1-1; 9 nucleotides agree with TRBD1. The length of the CDR3 is 14 residues. The germline V gene encodes CDR1 SNHLY and CDR2 FYNNEI. After removal of 8 bases from V and 1 base from J, the junction contained 5 bases not matched to a gene. The CDR3 loop reads CASSSDRGNTEAFF. The CDR3 bases that were read are TGTGCCAGCTCTTCGGACAGGGGGAACACTGAA.

The DNA read from the CDR3 is TGCGCCAGCAGCCCGAGAAGCGGGACGAACACCGGGGAG. Its translation: CASSPRSGTNTGE. The full CDR3 reads CASSPRSGTNTGELFF. V and J are TRBV5-1 and TRBJ2-2; 7 bases are a match to TRBD2. The missing CDR3 end, 3 residues past where the read stops, is filled in from the germline J gene. The germline gives CDR1 SGHRS, CDR2 YFSETQ. V shed 4 bases and J 0 bases; nucleotides not matched to a gene: 6. The CDR3 length is 16 residues. Combining the CDR3 with reference TRBV5-1 and TRBJ2-2 gives the whole variable domain KAGVTQTPRYLIKTRGQQVTLSCSPISGHRSVSWYQQTPGQGLQFLFEYFSETQRNKGNFPGRFSGRQFSNSRSEMNVSTLELGDSALYLCASSPRSGTNTGELFFGEGSRLTVL.

As to this clone: The read ends 3 residues early relative to the CDR3; the germline J gene fills the gap. The rearrangement links TRBV2 to TRBJ1-5; 8 nucleotides match TRBD1. With V trimmed by 6 bases and J by 2 bases, 6 bases remained unmatched. The CDR3 has 15 amino acids. Looked up from germline, CDR1 is SNHLY and CDR2 is FYNNEI. The covered CDR3 bases are TGTGCCAGCAGCCCGGACAGGGAAGGCAATCAGCCC. Protein product: CASSPDREGNQP. The CDR3 in full is CASSPDREGNQPQHF.

This clone is identified as medium-sized from frequency. At one of its ends the junction is not consistent with the germline gene, which may arise from a read error. The CDR3 end lies 3 residues beyond the end of the read and is filled in from the germline J gene. This chain joins TRBV4-1 and TRBJ2-7; TRBD1 matches at 9 bases. CDR1 and CDR2 (germline): MGHRA, YSYEKL. The CDR3 totals 15 residues. The part of the CDR3 DNA that was read is TGCACCAGCAGTGCCGGGACAGGGCCTGGGTACGAG. Its translation is CTSSAGTGPGYE. The CDR3 as a whole reads CTSSAGTGPGYEQYF.

In terms of frequency, this clone is medium-sized. The read finishes 3 residues shy of the CDR3 end, and the germline J gene is used to complete it. The V call is TRBV6-2 or TRBV6-3, the J call TRBJ1-4, with TRBD1 matching over 8 bases. The CDR3 length is 15 residues. Germline assignment: CDR1 MNHEY and CDR2 SVGEGT. After removal of 4 bases from V and 8 bases from J, the junction contained 9 bases not matched to a gene. The CDR3 loop is CASSSRQGILEKLFF. CDR3 bases read: TGTGCCAGCAGTTCGAGACAGGGGATTCTCGAAAAA.

Concerning this clone itself: The observed sequence ends 3 residues before the CDR3 terminus, with the missing tail filled in from the germline J gene. V is TRBV6-9 and J is TRBJ2-3; the D gene is possibly TRBD2 (6 bases). Germline V gene sequence: CDR1 MNHGY, CDR2 SVAAGI. Trimming removed 3 bases at V and 2 bases at J, with 9 bases between. The CDR3 has 14 amino acids. Partial CDR3 DNA: TGTGCCAGCAGTTACGCGGGAACCACAGATACG. This gives the protein CASSYAGTTDT. From start to end, the CDR3 is CASSYAGTTDTQYF.

On this clone itself: The read is 3 residues too short to cover the CDR3 end, so that end is filled in from the germline J gene. The chain joins TRBV5-1 to TRBJ2-1; 12 bases are shared with TRBD2. The J segment lost 6 bases and the V segment lost 0 bases, leaving 1 base of the junction unmatched. Germline CDR1 SGHRS, CDR2 YFSETQ. The CDR3 is made up of 15 amino acids. Incomplete CDR3 DNA: TGCGCCAGCAGCTTGGAACTAGCGGGAGGCAATGAG. As protein: CASSLELAGGNE. The whole CDR3 is CASSLELAGGNEQFF.

A note on this clone: The read stops 3 residues short of the end of the CDR3; the missing end is completed from the germline J gene. The chain couples TRBV2 to TRBJ1-5; TRBD1 matches 8 bases. Losses at the gene ends were 6 bases for V and 2 bases for J; bases not matched to a gene: 15. This CDR3 spans 18 amino acids. Per germline, CDR1 SNHLY and CDR2 FYNNEI. The CDR3 sequence is CASRGQVDEVLGNQPQHF. The covered CDR3 bases are TGTGCCAGCAGGGGACAGGTGGATGAGGTATTGGGCAATCAGCCC.

With respect to this clone: The sequenced fragment ends 3 residues before the CDR3 boundary, so the rest is inferred from the germline J gene. This chain uses TRBV20-1 with TRBJ2-2; 13 bases are shared with TRBD2. Germline values: CDR1 DFQATT, CDR2 SNEGSKA (reference sequence). The V gene end was trimmed by 3 bases and the J gene end by 6 bases; junction bases not matched to a gene: 4. The length of the CDR3 is 15 residues. CDR3 loop: CSASPGTSGAGELFF. The covered CDR3 bases are TGCAGTGCTAGTCCCGGGACTAGCGGGGCCGGGGAG.

About this clone itself: The missing CDR3 end, 3 residues past where the read stops, is filled in from the germline J gene. V gene TRBV11-2 combines with J gene TRBJ2-2; 8 positions agree with TRBD1. V lost 5 bases and J lost 4; bases outside the gene matches: 6. CDR3 length equals 15 residues. From germline, CDR1 is SGHAT and CDR2 FQNNGV. This CDR3 reads CASSRQGSGTGELFF. The sequenced CDR3 bases are TGTGCCAGCAGCCGACAGGGGTCGGGCACCGGGGAG.

As for this clone: The CDR3 end is not reached by the read, which stops 3 residues before it; the germline J gene fills it in. The V and J genes are TRBV7-8 and TRBJ2-7; 9 bases match TRBD1. CDR1 and CDR2 (germline): SGHVS, FQNEAQ. Trimming cost V 5 bases and J 3 bases; bases outside gene matches: 11. This CDR3 comprises 16 residues. The CDR3 DNA, read in part, is TGTGCCAGCAGCATATACAGGGGGCGAGACCTCTACGAG. Translating gives CASSIYRGRDLYE. The entire CDR3 sequence reads CASSIYRGRDLYEQYF.

Comment on this clone: Sequencing ends 3 residues short of the CDR3 end; the germline J gene provides the rest. V usage is TRBV7-9 and J usage is TRBJ1-1; tentatively, D is TRBD1 (5 bases). CDR1 is SEHNR, CDR2 FQNEAQ, per germline (reference sequence). The CDR3 has 15 residues. The chain's CDR3 is CASSFQGEMRGGAFF. The covered CDR3 bases are TGTGCCAGCAGCTTTCAGGGTGAGATGAGAGGAGGG.

As concerns this clone: The missing CDR3 end, 3 residues past where the read stops, is filled in from the germline J gene. This rearrangement joins TRBV29-1 to TRBJ1-2; D perhaps matches TRBD1 (5 bases). Germline V CDR1 and CDR2: SQVTM, ANQGSEA. This CDR3 region has 14 residues. Trimming removed 4 bases from V and 4 bases from J, with 16 bases in between. The CDR3 reads CSVVGDSGGYGYTF. The CDR3 DNA, read in part, is TGCAGCGTTGTAGGGGACTCCGGGGGCTATGGC. Based on the CDR3 plus reference TRBV29-1 and TRBJ1-2, the full variable domain is SAVISQKPSRDICQRGTSLTIQCQVDSQVTMMFWYRQQPGQSLTLIATANQGSEATYESGFVIDKFPISRPNLTFSTLTVSNMSPEDSSIYLCSVVGDSGGYGYTFGSGTRLTVV.

As for this clone: The read comes to an end 3 residues before the CDR3 does, leaving the germline J gene to fill in the end. The V and J genes are TRBV19 and TRBJ1-1; D uncertain. CDR3 length equals 15 residues. The V end was cut by 7 bases, the J end by 1 base, with 16 bases between. CDR1 and CDR2 (germline): LNHDA, SQIVND (reference sequence). The CDR3 DNA, read in part, is TGTGCCAGTACCCAGACATGGATCCCGAACACTGAA. Translated, it gives CASTQTWIPNTE. Given in full, the CDR3 is CASTQTWIPNTEAFF.

Regarding this clone: The CDR3 extends 3 residues past the end of the read, so its final part is completed from the germline J gene. The J gene is TRBJ1-2, the V gene TRBV19; possibly TRBD1 for D (6 bases). V lost 1 base and J 0 bases, leaving 9 bases between the germline ends. CDR3 length equals 15 residues. Per germline, CDR1 LNHDA and CDR2 SQIVND (reference sequence). The CDR3: CASSIAGAPNYGYTF. CDR3 DNA (partial): TGTGCCAGTAGTATAGCAGGGGCCCCTAACTATGGC. The full variable domain, in which reference TRBV19 and TRBJ1-2 provide the parts outside the CDR3, is DGGITQSPKYLFRKEGQNVTLSCEQNLNHDAMYWYRQDPGQGLRLIYYSQIVNDFQKGDIAEGYSVSREKKESFPLTVTSAQKNPTAFYLCASSIAGAPNYGYTFGSGTRLTVV.

This CDR3 reads CASSNLAGDDIQYF. The sequenced CDR3 bases are TGTGCCAGCAGCAACCTAGCGGGAGACGACATT. This chain links TRBV9 with TRBJ2-4; 10 bases agree with TRBD2. Sequencing ends 3 residues short of the CDR3 end; the germline J gene provides the rest. CDR1 and CDR2 from the germline V gene are SGDLS and YYNGEE. The CDR3 sequence is 14 residues long. J was trimmed by 8 bases and V by 4 bases; bases with no gene match: 6.

About this clone itself: At one end, the junction sequence differs from germline, possibly due to a read error. Read data end 3 residues before the CDR3 end; the end is taken from the germline J gene. The chain links TRBV11-2 to TRBJ2-1; 10 bases map to TRBD2. Germline V gives CDR1 SGHAT, CDR2 FQNNGV. This CDR3 has 15 residues. CDR3 amino acids: CASSSGLADYTEQFF. The covered CDR3 bases are TGTGCCAGCAGCTCAGGACTAGCGGATTACACTGAG.

Comments on this clone: The read ends 3 residues early relative to the CDR3; the germline J gene fills the gap. This chain joins TRBV5-4 and TRBJ1-2; weak D call: TRBD1 (6 bases). V was shortened by 3 bases and J by 1 base, with 13 bases between the two germline ends. This CDR3 is built from 15 residues. Per germline, CDR1 SGHNT and CDR2 YYREEE (reference sequence). CDR3 residues: CASSWGPNLNYGYTF. The part of the CDR3 DNA that was read is TGTGCCAGCAGCTGGGGGCCCAACCTTAACTATGGC.